This TCR beta chain emerged from a study of CD4 and CD8 cells across lung adenocarcinoma regions. This CDR3 region has 16 residues. V lost 4 bases, J lost 0 bases, and 18 bases lay in between. Per germline, CDR1 DFQATT and CDR2 SNEGSKA (reference sequence). Using its own MiXCR run on the PCR reads, TCRdb lists one record per CDR3 protein. The sample contains tens of thousands of distinct CDR3 sequences, roughly 56% of which appear only once. Samples came from patients with localized non-small cell lung adenocarcinoma. The genes are TRBV20-1 and TRBJ1-2; possible D gene TRBD1, 6 bases. The TCR sequence derives from a female donor with lung adenocarcinoma. The CD4 and CD8 labels of this study may be unreliable. Sequenced input: CD8+ T cells from the center of a lung tumor. DNA of the CDR3: TGCAGTGCTAAGGGGACATACTCCTCTTCTAACTATGGCTACACCTTC. Its translation: CSAKGTYSSSNYGYTF.